A single sample gave rise to the 19 T cell receptor beta chains below, sequenced in a study of T cells in Graves' hyperthyroidism and ophthalmopathy. Amplification of TCR beta CDR3 regions was performed using RNA transcripts as template. TCR CDR3 regions were first amplified by RT-PCR with HTBI primers. One entry per CDR3 protein, called by TCRdb with MiXCR from the multiplex PCR reads. Here the sample spans approximately 710,000 distinct CDR3 sequences, 15% to 20% being singletons. Input material: blood. The source is a man between 50 and 59 years old with Graves' hyperthyroidism.

This clonotype was seen only a few times. The CDR3 DNA reads as TGTGCCAGCAGCCAAGGAGCTAGCATCCACGAGCAGTACTTC. This encodes CASSQGASIHEQYF. The chain couples TRBV14 to TRBJ2-7, with a tentative D call TRBD2 (5 bases). Trimming stripped 1 base from V and 5 bases from J, with 12 bases between. CDR3 length equals 14 residues. Germline V lookup: CDR1 SGHDN, CDR2 FVKESK.

The table lists this clonotype with many counts. This sequence joins TRBV24-1 and TRBJ2-2; TRBD1 agrees at 9 bases. The germline V gene encodes CDR1 KGHDR and CDR2 SFDVKD. The CDR3 is 16 amino acids. The ends lost 4 bases at V and 6 bases at J; junction bases unmatched: 8. For the CDR3, the DNA is TGTGCCACCAGTGAATCCGGGACAGGGATCGCCGGGGAGCTGTTTTTT. As protein: CATSESGTGIAGELFF.

This clonotype occurred many times. The rearrangement joins TRBV28 to TRBJ2-1; TRBD2 might be the D (6 bases). The CDR3 is 15 residues long. Germline CDR1 and CDR2: MDHEN and SYDVKM. V was shortened by 7 bases and J by 3 bases, with 16 bases between the two germline ends. CDR3 DNA: TGTGCCAGCACCGTAGATTCGGGACTCTACAATGAGCAGTTCTTC. Protein sequence: CASTVDSGLYNEQFF.

CDR3 region: CAWSVAAASTDTQYF. The CDR3 DNA is TGTGCCTGGAGTGTAGCGGCGGCTAGCACAGATACGCAGTATTTT. This chain joins TRBV30 and TRBJ2-3, with D perhaps matching TRBD2 (5 bases). Germline loops: CDR1 GTSNPN, CDR2 SVGIG (reference sequence). The germline V and J ends were trimmed by 0 bases and 0 bases, with 10 bases remaining between them. The length of the CDR3 is 15 residues.

This chain joins TRBV7-8 and TRBJ2-2, with 10 bases lining up with TRBD1. CDR1 SGHVS and CDR2 FQNEAQ come from the germline V gene. The CDR3 loop spans 18 amino acids. With 5 bases clipped from V and 6 bases from J, the junction kept 15 bases outside the gene matches. DNA for the CDR3: TGTGCCAGCAGCCAAATTGGAGCCGGGACAGGGGTGGCCGGGGAGCTGTTTTTT. Amino acids: CASSQIGAGTGVAGELFF. The full variable domain, rest sourced from reference TRBV7-8 and TRBJ2-2, is GAGVSQSPRYKVAKRGQDVALRCDPISGHVSLFWYQQALGQGPEFLTYFQNEAQLDKSGLPSDRFFAERPEGSVSTLKIQRTQQEDSAVYLCASSQIGAGTGVAGELFFGEGSRLTVL.

This clonotype was counted once. This could be a read error, since a much larger clone is one nucleotide away. The chain links TRBV28 to TRBJ2-2; possibly TRBD2 for D (5 bases). The CDR3 loop spans 18 amino acids. Germline-derived CDR1 and CDR2 are MDHEN and SYDVKM. The CDR3 region has the DNA TGTGCCAGCAAACCACGTAGGCTAATACTGACGAACACCGGGGAGCAGTTTTTT. Its translation: CASKPRRLILTNTGEQFF.

This clonotype has only a few counts. J is TRBJ1-1 and V is TRBV18; TRBD1 might be the D (6 bases). Trimming pared 0 bases from V and 5 bases from J, leaving 16 bases between. Germline CDR1 KGHSH, CDR2 LQKENI. The CDR3 is 16 residues long. CDR3 in amino acids: CASSPPEGGRVTEAFF. The DNA of the CDR3 is TGTGCCAGCTCACCACCGGAGGGGGGCCGAGTTACTGAAGCTTTCTTT.

In its sample, this clonotype was seen a few times. Germline is not matched at one junction end, which may reflect a read error. The J gene is TRBJ2-1, the V gene TRBV19, with a weak D call TRBD1 (6 bases). The CDR3 contains 20 residues. The V gene's germline CDR1 is LNHDA and CDR2 SQIVND (reference sequence). CDR3: CVSSIDRGGKILTSYSEQFF. The CDR3 bases are TGTGTCAGTAGTATAGATCGAGGGGGTAAGATCCTCACCTCCTACAGTGAGCAGTTCTTC.

This clonotype was recorded many times. This chain connects TRBV12-3 or TRBV12-4 to TRBJ1-5; the match to TRBD1 covers 7 bases. The CDR3 length is 19 residues. Trimming removed 7 bases from V and 4 bases from J; junction bases left unmatched: 22. The CDR3 region has the DNA TGTGCCAGCAATTTGGGAGGGGACAGCGCTAACCTGAGGAATCAGCCCCAGCATTTT. It is translated as CASNLGGDSANLRNQPQHF.

The sample holds a few counts of this clonotype. For the CDR3, the DNA is TGTGCCAGCAGCCCCTTCGAGGGGGGATATGACAGGGGTAACGCCGGGGAGCTGTTTTTT. Protein: CASSPFEGGYDRGNAGELFF. This chain uses TRBV7-9 with TRBJ2-2; 8 bases are a match to TRBD1. Trimming at V came to 5 bases and at J to 6 bases, leaving 23 bases not matched to a gene. Germline V gene data show CDR1 as SEHNR and CDR2 as FQNEAQ (reference sequence). CDR3 length: 20 residues.

This clonotype was seen at least ten times. J is TRBJ2-7 and V is TRBV11-3; tentative D call: TRBD2 (5 bases). The V gene lost 5 bases and the J gene lost 7 bases, with 12 bases spanning the gap. The CDR3 extends over 12 amino acids. Per the germline V gene, CDR1 is SGHNT and CDR2 is YENEEA. The CDR3 bases are TGTGCCAGCAGCCTCGTCACGGGGGAGCAGTACTTC. Amino acid sequence: CASSLVTGEQYF.

This clonotype showed up many times. The chain is built from TRBV29-1 and TRBJ2-2; no reliable D call. Between the trimmed V and J ends, which lost 3 bases and 0 bases, there was a span of 5 bases. This CDR3 contains 13 residues. Germline CDR1 and CDR2: SQVTM and ANQGSEA. The CDR3 is CSVDDPNTGELFF. The CDR3 DNA follows: TGCAGCGTTGATGATCCGAACACCGGGGAGCTGTTTTTT.

This clonotype was picked up many times. The V gene is TRBV10-3, the J gene TRBJ2-5, with 14 positions matching TRBD2. The CDR3 spans 18 residues. Trimming removed 3 bases from V and 5 bases from J; junction bases left unmatched: 11. Germline-derived CDR1 and CDR2 are ENHRY and SYGVKD. CDR3 bases: TGTGCCATCAGTGACCCCACCCGACTAGCGGGAGGGGTGGAGACCCAGTACTTC. Its translation is CAISDPTRLAGGVETQYF.

In the case of this clonotype: A much larger clone lies a single base off, so this may be a read error. The conserved closing phenylalanine or tryptophan is absent in this CDR3, likely reflecting a read error. The chain joins TRBV7-2 to TRBJ1-2; no firm D call. The V gene's germline CDR1 is SGHTA and CDR2 FQGNSA. Trimming left V 1 base short and J 2 bases short, with 5 bases between. This CDR3 contains 13 residues. This chain's CDR3 is CASSLDNNYGYTL. The CDR3 DNA is TGTGCCAGCAGCTTAGATAACAACTATGGCTACACCTTA.

This clonotype was recorded many times. V usage is TRBV28 and J usage is TRBJ1-1; no firm D call. Germline V CDR1 and CDR2: MDHEN, SYDVKM. V gave up 3 bases and J gave up 6 bases, with 11 bases separating them. The length of the CDR3 is 13 residues. This CDR3 reads CASSLARGPEAFF. CDR3 nucleotides: TGTGCCAGCAGTTTGGCCCGAGGCCCTGAAGCTTTCTTT.

This clonotype was picked up one time. Since a much larger clone is just one base distant, this may be a read error. The chain links TRBV28 to TRBJ1-3; D unresolved. Germline V gene data show CDR1 as MDHEN and CDR2 as SYDVKM. V was cut by 8 bases and J by 2 bases, with 19 bases left in between. This CDR3 region has 16 residues. In nucleotides, the CDR3 is TGTGCCAGCCGTCCACCCCCCGGGCAGGCTGGAAACACCATATATTTT. Protein sequence: CASRPPPGQAGNTIYF.

At least ten counts were recorded for this clonotype. The V and J genes are TRBV2 and TRBJ2-5, with D possibly being TRBD1 (5 bases). Germline CDR1 and CDR2: SNHLY and FYNNEI. The V end lost 6 bases, the J end lost 2 bases, and 10 bases lay between the germline ends. The length of the CDR3 is 13 residues. The CDR3 nucleotides read TGTGCCAGCAGGGGGCTAGGGCAAGAGACCCAGTACTTC. Its translation: CASRGLGQETQYF.

This clonotype was counted a few times. Since no conserved phenylalanine or tryptophan closes the CDR3, a read error is the likely cause. The CDR3 reads CASSLVAGGMSGSSYNEQFI. The CDR3, as DNA: TGTGCCAGCAGCTTAGTCGCAGGGGGCATGAGCGGGAGCTCCTACAATGAGCAGTTCATC. The chain joins TRBV7-9 to TRBJ2-1; perhaps D is TRBD1 or TRBD2 (8 bases each). The CDR3 length is 20 residues. Trimming took 1 base from V and 0 from J, leaving 22 bases between them. From germline, CDR1 is SEHNR and CDR2 FQNEAQ (reference sequence).

This clonotype was recorded many times. V is TRBV10-1 and J is TRBJ2-5, with 14 positions matching TRBD2. The germline V gene has CDR1 WNHNN and CDR2 SYGVQD (reference sequence). CDR3 size: 16 residues. The junction had 5 bases not matched to a gene; V was cut back by 3 bases and J by 5 bases. CDR3 region: CASSDPGLAGVETQYF. The DNA of the CDR3 is TGCGCCAGCAGTGATCCGGGACTAGCGGGAGTGGAGACCCAGTACTTC.